These T cell receptor beta chains were read from a single sample in a study of beta chain features in type 1 diabetes. Profiling relied on immunoSEQ multiplex PCR, and the TCRdb table lists in-frame clones only, not all of them. The data show approximately 260,000 clones, about a fifth seen once. Sequenced sample: naive CD4+ T cells from blood. These receptor sequences come from a woman in her thirties or forties with type 1 diabetes. Each CDR3 is given with its conserved first and last residue.

v_call: TRBV7-2; cdr3_aa: CASSLTGSSGRVTYNEQFF
v_call: TRBV18; cdr3_aa: CASSPPAGNTEAFF
v_call: TRBV7-3; cdr3_aa: CASSPNQGTYNEQFF
v_call: TRBV29-1; cdr3_aa: CSVGRASGIGELFF
v_call: TRBV18; cdr3_aa: CASSTGISPDTGELFF
v_call: TRBV4-2; cdr3_aa: CASSQEPGPYGYTF
v_call: TRBV2; cdr3_aa: CASRGTGAQPQHF
v_call: TRBV15; cdr3_aa: CATSLGLASTDTQYF
v_call: TRBV7-3; cdr3_aa: CASSKTSGGNNEQFF
v_call: TRBV30; cdr3_aa: CAWMKGAWSYEQFF
v_call: TRBV4-1; cdr3_aa: CASSHLGAGGDEQFF
v_call: TRBV29-1; cdr3_aa: CRVSGDGTQYF
v_call: TRBV25-1; cdr3_aa: CASSELSRTGWYF
v_call: TRBV5-1; cdr3_aa: CASSLAVQGGTDTQYF
v_call: TRBV6-6; cdr3_aa: CATGFGANVLTF
v_call: TRBV29-1; cdr3_aa: CSVGGGRDGYTF
v_call: TRBV19; cdr3_aa: CASKTGVGADTQYF
v_call: TRBV28; cdr3_aa: CASSPRSREQFF
v_call: TRBV7-2; cdr3_aa: CASSYGEGDTQYF
v_call: TRBV2; cdr3_aa: CASRRQGTYNEQFF
v_call: TRBV2; cdr3_aa: CARGGNYGYTF
v_call: TRBV27; cdr3_aa: CASSPPGQVGTQYF
v_call: TRBV5-6; cdr3_aa: CASSQLAGDKNIQYF
v_call: TRBV4-3; cdr3_aa: CASSLRSQGGEKLFF
v_call: TRBV19; cdr3_aa: CASSTGTGEPREQFF